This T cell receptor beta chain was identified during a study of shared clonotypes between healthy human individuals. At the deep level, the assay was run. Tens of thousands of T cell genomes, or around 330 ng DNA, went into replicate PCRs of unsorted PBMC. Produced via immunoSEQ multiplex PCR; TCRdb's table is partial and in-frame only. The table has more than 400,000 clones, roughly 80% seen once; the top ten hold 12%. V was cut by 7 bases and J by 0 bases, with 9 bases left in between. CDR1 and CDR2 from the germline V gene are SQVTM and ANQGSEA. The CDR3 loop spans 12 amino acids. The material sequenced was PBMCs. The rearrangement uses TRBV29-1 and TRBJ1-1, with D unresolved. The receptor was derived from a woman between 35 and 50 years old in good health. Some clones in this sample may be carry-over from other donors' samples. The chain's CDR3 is CSAGFMNTEAFF. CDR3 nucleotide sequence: TGCAGCGCCGGATTCATGAACACTGAAGCTTTCTTT.